This TCR beta chain was profiled in a study of blood T cell repertoires in COVID-19. V lost 0 bases, J lost 3 bases, and 15 bases lay in between. The germline CDR1 and CDR2 sequences are MGHRA and YSYEKL. This CDR3 has 16 residues. This clone was observed a few times. Original processing notes: It was from reference gene primer amplification that nucleated cell counts were estimated. Repertoires were generated with immunoSEQ multiplex PCR, while TCRdb's copy carries only in-frame clones and drops some. The D gene and trimming were derived from the DNA, and the V and J assignments and clone size from that table. Here the sample spans 27,000 or so clones, about 89% being singletons.

The V gene is TRBV4-1, the J gene TRBJ2-7; D is perhaps TRBD1 (6 bases). The sequencing sample was made of peripheral blood. The sequence was obtained from a man aged 70-80 years with active COVID-19. The CDR3 region has the DNA TGCGCCAGCAGCCAAGATACAGGGTACGAGGGCTACGAGCAGTACTTC. Translating it yields CASSQDTGYEGYEQYF.